This T cell receptor (beta chain) stems from a study of response to subunit inactivated influenza vaccine. General study findings and limits: After each seasonal influenza vaccination, few new T cells are recruited, the authors suggested.

This CDR3 comprises 13 residues. Germline V CDR1 and CDR2: MNHEY, SVGEGT. With 0 bases removed from V and 6 bases from J, the gap between germline ends came to 5 bases. One entry per CDR3 protein, called by TCRdb with MiXCR from the RT-PCR reads. The data show some 300,000 distinct CDR3 sequences, with about 20% seen just once and about 9.3% held by the top ten. This clonotype was counted at least ten times. Its antigen is undetermined. The source material was PBMCs from blood, sampled about 20 months after vaccination. The chain is built from TRBV6-2 or TRBV6-3 and TRBJ2-2; no firm D call. This receptor was obtained from a man aged 45 to 70 who received an inactivated influenza vaccine. This chain's CDR3 is CASSYSRSGELFF. The CDR3 nucleotides are TGTGCCAGCAGTTACTCGAGGTCCGGGGAGCTGTTTTTT.